The present T cell receptor (beta chain) was sequenced within a study of blood T cell repertoires in COVID-19. Study-wide background: Material from acute and convalescent COVID-19 was sourced from the United States, Italy and Spain. T cells, B-cell-depleted T cells, or PBMCs supplied cDNA or gDNA.

V trimming: 6 bases; J trimming: 2 bases; junction bases outside the gene matches: 3. Germline CDR1 and CDR2: SNHLY and FYNNEI. CDR3 size: 14 residues. In the original workflow: Reference gene primer amplification gave estimated nucleated cell counts. Sequencing used immunoSEQ multiplex PCR; TCRdb keeps in-frame clones, though not all of them. The DNA was the basis for D and trimming; V, J and clone size are from that table. The repertoire holds fewer than 200,000 clones, with approximately 90% as singletons. The chain employs TRBV2 and TRBJ1-1; 10 bases line up with TRBD1. The sequenced sample consisted of peripheral blood. The TCR comes from a woman aged 55-69 years who had recovered from COVID-19. CDR3: CASRDRGYNTEAFF. Here the CDR3 DNA reads TGTGCCAGCAGGGACAGGGGGTATAACACTGAAGCTTTCTTT.